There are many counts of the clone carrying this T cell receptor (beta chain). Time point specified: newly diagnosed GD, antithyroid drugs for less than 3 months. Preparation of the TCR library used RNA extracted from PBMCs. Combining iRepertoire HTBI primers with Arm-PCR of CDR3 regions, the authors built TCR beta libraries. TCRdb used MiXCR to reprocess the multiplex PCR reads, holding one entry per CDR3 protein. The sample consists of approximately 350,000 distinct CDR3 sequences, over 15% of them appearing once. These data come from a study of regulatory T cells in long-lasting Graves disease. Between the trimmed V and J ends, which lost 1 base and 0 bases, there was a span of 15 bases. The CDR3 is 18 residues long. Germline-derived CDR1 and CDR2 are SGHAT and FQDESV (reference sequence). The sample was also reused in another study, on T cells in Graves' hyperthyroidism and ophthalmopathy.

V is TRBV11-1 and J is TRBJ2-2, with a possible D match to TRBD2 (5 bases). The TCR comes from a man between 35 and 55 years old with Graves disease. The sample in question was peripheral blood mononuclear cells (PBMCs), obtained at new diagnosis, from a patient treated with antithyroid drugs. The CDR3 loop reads CASSLVYGGRSNTGELFF. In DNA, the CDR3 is TGTGCCAGCAGCTTAGTGTATGGAGGAAGATCGAACACCGGGGAGCTGTTTTTT.